What follows are 9 T cell receptor beta chains derived from one specimen sequenced in a study of cytomegalovirus exposure and HLA in healthy donors (dated by TCRdb to 2016 to 2017). The method was the immunoSEQ multiplex PCR assay. For the multiplex PCR, a mixture combining 60 forward primers for TCR Vbeta segments and 13 reverse primers for TCR Jbeta segments was used. TCRdb limited this immuneACCESS table to in-frame rearrangements with V and J called. A share of clones is missing; checked studies link under half to unresolved V genes, and the rest is unexplained. The sample table records about 150,000 clones; around 63% of these occur just once. Jointly, the top ten make up about 1.5% of the sample. Sequencing was carried out using PBMCs. These receptors originate from a human donor in good health.

This clone was found a few times. The rearrangement links TRBV12-2 to TRBJ2-1; the tabulated D call, TRBD1, remains unverified against the DNA. TRBV12-2 is assigned pseudogene status. This CDR3 region has 15 residues. The CDR3: CASRPDRGSFNEQFF. In DNA form, the CDR3 reads TGTGCAAGTCGCCCGGACAGGGGAAGCTTCAATGAGCAGTTCTTC.

J is TRBJ2-7 and V is TRBV15, with D possibly TRBD1 on 6 matching bases. The V gene lost 0 bases and the J gene lost 1 base, with 13 bases spanning the gap. CDR1 is LNHNV and CDR2 is YYDKDF in the germline V gene (reference sequence). CDR3 length equals 16 residues. The CDR3, as DNA: TGTGCCACCAGCAGAGATCTAGACAGGTTATCCTACGAGCAGTACTTC. This sequence encodes CATSRDLDRLSYEQYF.

This clone appeared a single time. CDR3 coding DNA: TGCGCCAGCAGCTTGGCCAGGGGTGACACCGGGGAGCTGTTTTTT. Translated, it gives CASSLARGDTGELFF. V gene TRBV5-1 combines with J gene TRBJ2-2, with a possible D match to TRBD1 (6 bases). The CDR3 is 15 amino acids. Germline lookup yields CDR1 SGHRS and CDR2 YFSETQ. V was clipped by 0 bases and J by 3 bases, with 9 bases between them.

This clone was counted a few times. V and J are TRBV7-8 and TRBJ2-7; perhaps TRBD1 as D (6 bases). CDR3 length equals 14 residues. Trimming removed 10 bases from V and 1 base from J, with 17 bases in between. Per the germline V gene, CDR1 is SGHVS and CDR2 is FQNEAQ. The CDR3 nucleotides read TGTGCCACCCATAGACAGGACGAATCCTACGAGCAGTACTTC. It is translated as CATHRQDESYEQYF.

This clone appeared a single time. J is TRBJ2-3 and V is TRBV21-1; the table gives TRBD2 as D, unverified against the DNA. TRBV21-1 is a pseudogene. The length of the CDR3 is 17 residues. The DNA for the CDR3 is TGTGCCAGCAGCAAATTGATCGGCCTAGCGGGAGTCGGTACGCAGTATTTT. This translates into CASSKLIGLAGVGTQYF.

V usage is TRBV4-1 and J usage is TRBJ2-5; 7 nucleotides match TRBD2. This CDR3 comprises 14 residues. V trimming: 3 bases; J trimming: 4 bases; junction bases outside the gene matches: 5. Germline V gives CDR1 MGHRA, CDR2 YSYEKL. CDR3 DNA sequence: TGCGCCAGCAGCCACGACAGCGGGGTAGAGACCCAGTACTTC. This gives the protein CASSHDSGVETQYF.

Worth noting for this clone: At the DNA level, this CDR3 is encoded by other sequences in the same sample as well. This chain links TRBV19 with TRBJ1-2; D is unresolved. V was clipped by 4 bases and J by 4 bases, with 19 bases between them. Germline V gene data show CDR1 as LNHDA and CDR2 as SQIVND (reference sequence). This CDR3 region has 16 residues. This CDR3 is CASSTDGLTPLYGYTF. CDR3 nucleotides: TGTGCCAGTAGTACGGATGGACTCACCCCTCTCTATGGCTACACCTTC.

The chain combines TRBV19 with TRBJ2-7; weak D call: TRBD2 (6 bases). In germline, CDR1 is LNHDA, CDR2 SQIVND (reference sequence). This CDR3 is 15 amino acids long. Trimming pared 2 bases from V and 3 bases from J, leaving 14 bases between. CDR3 DNA sequence: TGTGCCAGTAGTATACGGGCGGGGTTACGCTACGAGCAGTACTTC. Amino acid sequence: CASSIRAGLRYEQYF. The entire variable domain, with the rest obtained from reference TRBV19 and TRBJ2-7, is as follows: DGGITQSPKYLFRKEGQNVTLSCEQNLNHDAMYWYRQDPGQGLRLIYYSQIVNDFQKGDIAEGYSVSREKKESFPLTVTSAQKNPTAFYLCASSIRAGLRYEQYFGPGTRLTVT.

The chain uses TRBV25-1 and TRBJ2-5, with 12 bases lining up with TRBD2. Germline CDR1 reads MGHDK; CDR2 reads SYGVNS. The V and J ends lost 6 bases and 0 bases, in that order; junction bases with no gene match: 5. The CDR3 has 16 amino acids. For the CDR3, the DNA is TGTGCCAGCAGGGGGACTAGCGGGTGGTACCAAGAGACCCAGTACTTC. It is translated as CASRGTSGWYQETQYF.